This TCR beta chain was found in a study of long-term antiretroviral therapy in people with HIV. Study results and caveats: At every time point, clones expanded before ART dominated the repertoire. Repertoires from HIV showed CDR3 length ranges narrower than those of controls.

As to this clone: Its antigen is still unknown.

Running of the v3.0 immunoSEQ assay took place at survey level. Sequencing set out to capture about 35,000-55,000 T-cell genomes per sample. Sequencing used immunoSEQ multiplex PCR; TCRdb keeps in-frame clones, though not all of them. The table lists 30,000 to 40,000 clones, around four fifths of them singletons. V lost 4 bases to trimming and J lost 1 base; unmatched junction nucleotides: 2. The CDR3 totals 14 residues. CDR1 is MGHRA and CDR2 is YSYEKL in the germline V gene. Amounts of 1-10 million cryopreserved PBMC were held in the samples before DNA extraction. The TCR was taken from a man aged 18 to 29 with HIV. J is TRBJ1-1 and V is TRBV4-1, with 8 bases aligning to TRBD1. The sample consisted of unsorted PBMCs, taken 0.4 years before starting antiretroviral therapy. CDR3 region: CASSPQGGNTEAFF. The CDR3 DNA is TGCGCCAGCAGCCCACAGGGGGGGAACACTGAAGCTTTCTTT.